The rows below give T cell receptor beta chains drawn from one sample of a study of cytomegalovirus exposure and HLA in healthy donors. Libraries were prepared by immunoSEQ multiplex PCR; TCRdb keeps only in-frame clonotypes and omits some of them. The sample gives about 130,000 clones, more than 70% of which show up once; approximately 2% is in the top ten. The material sequenced was PBMCs. These receptors originate from a man between 25 and 39 years old in good health and CMV-seronegative. Both conserved end residues are part of each CDR3. A D gene is named only where the DNA matches it firmly. Only part of the rows carry a size: once, few, many, or a class if the clone is expanded.

-	TRBJ2-7	TRBV4-1	-	CASSHWASERDEQYF	TGCGCCAGCAGCCATTGGGCTAGCGAAAGAGACGAGCAGTACTTC
TRBD2	TRBJ2-3	TRBV5-1	few	CASSLLTSGSTDTQYF	TGCGCCAGCAGCTTGCTGACTAGCGGGAGCACAGATACGCAGTATTTT
TRBD2	TRBJ2-1	TRBV28	-	CASSPSPSGSDNEQFF	TGTGCCAGCAGTCCCTCCCCTAGCGGGAGCGATAATGAGCAGTTCTTC
-	TRBJ1-1	TRBV28	-	CASRSRGGMNTEAFF	TGTGCCAGCAGGTCACGAGGGGGAATGAACACTGAAGCTTTCTTT
-	TRBJ2-5	TRBV5-1	-	CASRPAGLQETQYF	TGCGCCAGCAGACCGGCGGGCCTACAAGAGACCCAGTACTTC
-	TRBJ1-2	TRBV6-5	few	CASSLTGSDGYTF	TGTGCCAGCAGCCTTACAGGGAGCGATGGCTACACCTTC
-	TRBJ2-3	TRBV2	-	CARAGNVTDTQYF	TGTGCCCGGGCAGGGAATGTCACAGATACGCAGTATTTT
TRBD1	TRBJ2-5	TRBV5-1	-	CASSVGQGRETQYF	TGCGCCAGCAGCGTGGGACAGGGTAGGGAGACCCAGTACTTC
TRBD1	TRBJ1-1	TRBV19	-	CASSQGGWTEAFF	TGTGCCAGTAGTCAGGGGGGATGGACTGAAGCTTTCTTT
TRBD1	TRBJ2-5	TRBV5-1	-	CASSKQGEETQYF	TGCGCCAGCAGCAAACAGGGGGAAGAGACCCAGTACTTC
-	TRBJ1-1	TRBV7-9	-	CASRITANTEAFF	TGTGCCAGCAGGATTACAGCGAACACTGAAGCTTTCTTT
-	TRBJ2-3	TRBV6-1	few	CASSVSTTDTQYF	TGTGCCAGCAGTGTTTCGACAACAGATACGCAGTATTTT
-	TRBJ1-1	TRBV19	-	CASSMRVPNTEAFF	TGTGCCAGTAGTATGAGGGTTCCGAACACTGAAGCTTTCTTT
-	TRBJ1-5	TRBV5-8	-	CASSLGVGIQPQHF	TGTGCCAGCAGCTTGGGCGTGGGCATCCAGCCCCAGCATTTT
-	TRBJ2-3	TRBV12-1	-	CASSFGPLAGGTDTQYF	TGTGCCAGCAGCTTTGGCCCCCTAGCGGGGGGCACAGATACGCAGTATTTT
-	TRBJ2-7	TRBV7-8	-	CASSPSPLGEQYF	TGTGCCAGCAGCCCCTCCCCCCTCGGCGAGCAGTACTTC
TRBD2	TRBJ2-2	TRBV5-1	-	CASSLAGGRPPPTNTGELFF	TGCGCCAGCAGCTTGGCCGGCGGGAGGCCCCCCCCCACGAACACCGGGGAGCTGTTTTTT
-	TRBJ2-5	TRBV7-6	-	CASSLQETQYF	TGTGCCAGCAGCCTACAAGAGACCCAGTACTTC
TRBD2	TRBJ2-5	TRBV18	-	CASSPGTSGRALGETQYF	TGTGCCAGCTCACCCGGGACTAGCGGGAGGGCCCTGGGAGAGACCCAGTACTTC
-	TRBJ2-5	TRBV29-1	-	CSVESRVLETQYF	TGCAGCGTTGAGTCCAGGGTTTTAGAGACCCAGTACTTC
TRBD1	TRBJ2-2	TRBV15	-	CATSIGRDRGRHGELFF	TGTGCCACCAGCATAGGACGGGACAGGGGGCGCCACGGGGAGCTGTTTTTT
-	TRBJ1-1	TRBV6-5	-	CASLVTFNTEAFF	TGTGCCAGCCTCGTGACATTTAACACTGAAGCTTTCTTT
TRBD1	TRBJ1-4	TRBV4-1	-	CASSPRDRGPNEKLFF	TGCGCCAGCAGCCCCCGGGACAGGGGCCCTAATGAAAAACTGTTTTTT
-	TRBJ1-2	TRBV7-8	-	CASSLAYINYGYTF	TGTGCCAGCAGCTTAGCGTACATTAACTATGGCTACACCTTC
TRBD2	TRBJ2-7	TRBV7-8	-	CASSPSGGYEQYF	TGTGCCAGCAGCCCTAGCGGGGGGTACGAGCAGTACTTC
-	TRBJ2-3	TRBV7-9	-	CASSSRGPDTQYF	TGTGCCAGCAGCTCCCGCGGGCCAGATACGCAGTATTTT
-	TRBJ2-5	TRBV5-1	-	CASSPGTTPKETQYF	TGCGCCAGCAGCCCTGGGACAACTCCCAAAGAGACCCAGTACTTC
-	TRBJ2-1	TRBV18	-	CASSPSTQFF	TGTGCCAGCTCACCTAGCACGCAGTTCTTC
-	TRBJ2-2	TRBV9	-	CASSQTEKLFF	TGTGCCAGCAGCCAAACGGAGAAACTGTTTTTT
-	TRBJ1-3	TRBV4-1	-	CASSQPRGSYSGNTIYF	TGCGCCAGCAGCCAGCCCCGGGGGTCTTACTCTGGAAACACCATATATTTT
TRBD2	TRBJ2-7	TRBV6-1	-	CASSVSGRVLGEQYF	TGTGCCAGCAGTGTAAGCGGGAGGGTTCTCGGGGAGCAGTACTTC
-	TRBJ2-1	TRBV10-3	-	CAISAVTVISYNEQFF	TGTGCCATCAGTGCTGTGACAGTGATCTCCTACAATGAGCAGTTCTTC
TRBD1	TRBJ2-7	TRBV29-1	-	CSVPPATGTYEQYF	TGCAGCGTCCCACCAGCGACAGGGACCTACGAGCAGTACTTC
-	TRBJ2-3	TRBV9	-	CASSVSSGSTDTQYF	TGTGCCAGCAGCGTATCAAGCGGGAGCACAGATACGCAGTATTTT
-	TRBJ1-2	TRBV27	once	CASSLVAVGANYGYTF	TGTGCCAGCAGTTTAGTGGCGGTCGGAGCGAACTATGGCTACACCTTC
TRBD1	TRBJ2-7	TRBV28	-	CASISGQGTTETYEQYF	TGTGCCAGCATTTCGGGACAGGGGACTACCGAAACCTACGAGCAGTACTTC
TRBD1	TRBJ2-1	TRBV7-8	once	CASSAQGMGAFNEQFF	TGTGCCAGCAGCGCACAGGGGATGGGAGCCTTCAATGAGCAGTTCTTC
-	TRBJ2-5	TRBV30	-	CAWRTGWDQETQYF	TGTGCCTGGAGGACGGGGTGGGACCAAGAGACCCAGTACTTC
-	TRBJ2-1	TRBV6-6	-	CASSNPGGVEEQFF	TGTGCCAGCAGTAACCCGGGTGGTGTGGAGGAGCAGTTCTTC
TRBD2	TRBJ2-1	TRBV14	-	CASSGVPWAGALYNEQFF	TGTGCCAGCAGTGGGGTCCCCTGGGCGGGAGCCCTCTACAATGAGCAGTTCTTC
TRBD1	TRBJ2-5	TRBV6-6	-	CASSYSGTGEQETQYF	TGTGCCAGCAGTTACTCCGGGACAGGGGAACAAGAGACCCAGTACTTC
TRBD1	TRBJ1-1	TRBV25-1	-	CASSETGGYPEAFF	TGTGCCAGCAGTGAAACAGGGGGATACCCTGAAGCTTTCTTT
TRBD2	TRBJ2-2	TRBV30	-	CAWSVLAGGGELFF	TGTGCCTGGAGTGTACTTGCGGGGGGCGGGGAGCTGTTTTTT
TRBD1	TRBJ1-5	TRBV19	-	CASSIGPGGHNQPQHF	TGTGCCAGTAGTATAGGGCCAGGGGGCCACAATCAGCCCCAGCATTTT